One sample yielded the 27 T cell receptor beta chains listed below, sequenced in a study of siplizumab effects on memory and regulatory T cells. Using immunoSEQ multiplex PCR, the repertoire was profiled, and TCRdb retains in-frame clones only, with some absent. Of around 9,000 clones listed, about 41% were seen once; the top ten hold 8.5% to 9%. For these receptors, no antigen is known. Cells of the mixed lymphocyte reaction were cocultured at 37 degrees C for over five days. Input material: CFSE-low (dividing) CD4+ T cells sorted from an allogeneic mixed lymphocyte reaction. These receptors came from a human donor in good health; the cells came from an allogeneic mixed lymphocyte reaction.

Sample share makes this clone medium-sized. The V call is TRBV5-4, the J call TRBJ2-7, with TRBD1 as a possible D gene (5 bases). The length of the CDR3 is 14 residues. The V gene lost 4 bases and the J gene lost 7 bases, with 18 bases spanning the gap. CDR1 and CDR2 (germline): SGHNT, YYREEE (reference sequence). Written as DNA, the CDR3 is TGTGCCAGCAGCCTAATTACCCAGGGTGCAGAGCAGTACTTC. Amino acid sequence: CASSLITQGAEQYF. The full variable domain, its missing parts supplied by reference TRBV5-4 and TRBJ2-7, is ETGVTQSPTHLIKTRGQQVTLRCSSQSGHNTVSWYQQALGQGPQFIFQYYREEENGRGNFPPRFSGLQFPNYSSELNVNALELDDSALYLCASSLITQGAEQYFGPGTRLTVT.

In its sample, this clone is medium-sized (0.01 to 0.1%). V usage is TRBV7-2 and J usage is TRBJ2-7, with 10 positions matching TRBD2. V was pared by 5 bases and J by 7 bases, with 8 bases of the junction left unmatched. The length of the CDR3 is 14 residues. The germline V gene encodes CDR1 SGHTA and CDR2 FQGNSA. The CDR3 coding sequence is TGTGCCAGCAGCCATGGACTAGCGGTAGGGGAGCAGTACTTC. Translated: CASSHGLAVGEQYF.

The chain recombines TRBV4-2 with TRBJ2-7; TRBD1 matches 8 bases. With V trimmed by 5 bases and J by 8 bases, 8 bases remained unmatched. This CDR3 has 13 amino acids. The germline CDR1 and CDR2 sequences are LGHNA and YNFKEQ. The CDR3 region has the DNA TGTGCCAGCAGCTCCAGGGGGCTTGAGAAGCAGTACTTC. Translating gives CASSSRGLEKQYF.

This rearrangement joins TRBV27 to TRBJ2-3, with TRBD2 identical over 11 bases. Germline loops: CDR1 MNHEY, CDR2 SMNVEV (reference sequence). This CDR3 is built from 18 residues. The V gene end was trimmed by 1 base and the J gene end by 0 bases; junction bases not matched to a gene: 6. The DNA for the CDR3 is TGTGCCAGCAGTTTATACTCGGGACTAGCGGCTAGCACAGATACGCAGTATTTT. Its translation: CASSLYSGLAASTDTQYF.

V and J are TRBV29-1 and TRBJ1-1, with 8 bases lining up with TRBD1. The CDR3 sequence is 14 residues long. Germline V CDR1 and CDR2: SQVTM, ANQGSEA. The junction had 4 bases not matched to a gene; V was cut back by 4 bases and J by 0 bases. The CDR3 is CSVGGQGMNTEAFF. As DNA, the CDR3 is TGCAGCGTTGGAGGACAGGGAATGAACACTGAAGCTTTCTTT.

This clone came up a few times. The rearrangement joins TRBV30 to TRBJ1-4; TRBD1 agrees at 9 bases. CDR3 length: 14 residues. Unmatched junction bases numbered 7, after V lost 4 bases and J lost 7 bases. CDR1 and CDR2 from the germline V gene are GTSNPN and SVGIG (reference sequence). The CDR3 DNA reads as TGTGCCTGGACTGTCGGGACAGGGTTTGAAAAACTGTTTTTT. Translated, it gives CAWTVGTGFEKLFF.

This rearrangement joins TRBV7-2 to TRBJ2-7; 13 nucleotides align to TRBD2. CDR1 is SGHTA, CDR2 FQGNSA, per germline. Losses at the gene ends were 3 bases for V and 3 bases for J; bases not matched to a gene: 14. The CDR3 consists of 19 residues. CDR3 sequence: CASSLGTSGIHGNGYEQYF. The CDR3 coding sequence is TGTGCCAGCAGCTTGGGGACTAGCGGGATTCACGGGAACGGCTACGAGCAGTACTTC.

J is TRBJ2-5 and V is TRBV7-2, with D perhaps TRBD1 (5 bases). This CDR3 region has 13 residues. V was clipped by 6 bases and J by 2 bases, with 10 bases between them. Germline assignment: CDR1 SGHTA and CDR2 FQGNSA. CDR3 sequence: CASSPTVQETQYF. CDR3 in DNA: TGTGCCAGCAGTCCGACAGTTCAAGAGACCCAGTACTTC.

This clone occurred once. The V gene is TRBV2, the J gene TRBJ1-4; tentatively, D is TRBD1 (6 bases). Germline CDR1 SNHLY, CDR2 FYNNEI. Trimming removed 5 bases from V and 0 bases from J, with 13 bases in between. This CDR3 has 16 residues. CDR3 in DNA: TGTGCCAGCAGTAACAGGGATCCTGCAACTAATGAAAAACTGTTTTTT. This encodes CASSNRDPATNEKLFF.

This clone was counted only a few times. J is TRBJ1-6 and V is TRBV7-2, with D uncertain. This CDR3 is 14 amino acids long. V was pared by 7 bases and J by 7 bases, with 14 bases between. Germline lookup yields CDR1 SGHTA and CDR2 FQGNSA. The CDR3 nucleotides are TGTGCCAGCACAGTGGGCAGGACCAATTCACCCCTCCACTTT. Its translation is CASTVGRTNSPLHF.

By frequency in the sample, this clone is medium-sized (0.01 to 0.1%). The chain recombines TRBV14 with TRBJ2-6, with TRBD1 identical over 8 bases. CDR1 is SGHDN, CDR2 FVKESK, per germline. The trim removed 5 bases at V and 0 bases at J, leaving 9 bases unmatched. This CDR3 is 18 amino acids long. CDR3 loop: CASSKMGQAVSGANVLTF. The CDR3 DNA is TGTGCCAGCAGCAAAATGGGACAGGCCGTCTCTGGGGCCAACGTCCTGACTTTC.

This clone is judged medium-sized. The CDR3 nucleotides are TGTGCCAGCAGCTTAGCTCTGAGGGCAGACATTCAGTACTTC. Its translation: CASSLALRADIQYF. The chain carries TRBV7-9 and TRBJ2-4; TRBD2 is a possible D gene (5 bases). V was cut by 0 bases and J by 8 bases, with 11 bases left in between. The CDR3 contains 14 residues. The germline gives CDR1 SEHNR, CDR2 FQNEAQ (reference sequence).

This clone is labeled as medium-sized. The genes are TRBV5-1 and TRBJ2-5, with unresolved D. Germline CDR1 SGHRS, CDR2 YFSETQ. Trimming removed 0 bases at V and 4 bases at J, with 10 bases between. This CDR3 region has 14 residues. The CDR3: CASSLAGFGETQYF. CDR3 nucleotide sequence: TGCGCCAGCAGCTTGGCCGGTTTTGGAGAGACCCAGTACTTC.

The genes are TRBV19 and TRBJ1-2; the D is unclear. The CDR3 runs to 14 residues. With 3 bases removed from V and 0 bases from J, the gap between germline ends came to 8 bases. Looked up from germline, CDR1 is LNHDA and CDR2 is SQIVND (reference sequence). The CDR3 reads CASSIARSNYGYTF. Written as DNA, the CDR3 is TGTGCCAGTAGTATCGCAAGATCTAACTATGGCTACACCTTC.

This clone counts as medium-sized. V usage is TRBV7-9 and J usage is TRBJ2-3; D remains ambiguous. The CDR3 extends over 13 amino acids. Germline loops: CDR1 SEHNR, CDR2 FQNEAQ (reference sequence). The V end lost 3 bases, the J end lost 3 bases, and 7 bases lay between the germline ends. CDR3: CASSFLGTDTQYF. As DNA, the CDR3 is TGTGCCAGCAGCTTCCTAGGGACAGATACGCAGTATTTT.

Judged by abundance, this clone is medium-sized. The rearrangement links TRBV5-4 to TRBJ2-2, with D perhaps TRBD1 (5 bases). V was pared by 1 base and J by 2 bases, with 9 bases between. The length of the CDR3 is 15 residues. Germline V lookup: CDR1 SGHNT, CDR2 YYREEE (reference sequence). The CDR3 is CASSLPGYNTGELFF. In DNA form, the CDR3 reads TGTGCCAGCAGCTTGCCAGGGTACAACACCGGGGAGCTGTTTTTT.

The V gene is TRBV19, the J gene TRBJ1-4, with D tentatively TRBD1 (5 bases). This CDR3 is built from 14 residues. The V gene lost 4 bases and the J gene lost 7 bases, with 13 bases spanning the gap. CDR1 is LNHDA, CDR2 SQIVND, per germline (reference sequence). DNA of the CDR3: TGTGCCAGTAGTACCCAGGGTTCTTCTGAAAAACTGTTTTTT. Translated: CASSTQGSSEKLFF.

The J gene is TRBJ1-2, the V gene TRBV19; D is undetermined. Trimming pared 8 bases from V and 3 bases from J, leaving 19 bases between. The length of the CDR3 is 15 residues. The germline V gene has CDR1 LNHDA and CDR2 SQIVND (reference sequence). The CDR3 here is CASRALGSTDYGYTF. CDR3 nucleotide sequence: TGTGCCAGTCGGGCGCTGGGGTCAACGGACTATGGCTACACCTTC. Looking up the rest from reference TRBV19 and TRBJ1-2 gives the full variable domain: DGGITQSPKYLFRKEGQNVTLSCEQNLNHDAMYWYRQDPGQGLRLIYYSQIVNDFQKGDIAEGYSVSREKKESFPLTVTSAQKNPTAFYLCASRALGSTDYGYTFGSGTRLTVV.

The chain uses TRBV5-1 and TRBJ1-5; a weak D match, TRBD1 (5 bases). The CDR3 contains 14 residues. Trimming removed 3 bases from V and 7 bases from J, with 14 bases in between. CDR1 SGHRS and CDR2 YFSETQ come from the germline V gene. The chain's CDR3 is CASSWGPGGQPQHF. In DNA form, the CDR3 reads TGCGCCAGCAGCTGGGGCCCGGGAGGGCAGCCCCAGCATTTT.

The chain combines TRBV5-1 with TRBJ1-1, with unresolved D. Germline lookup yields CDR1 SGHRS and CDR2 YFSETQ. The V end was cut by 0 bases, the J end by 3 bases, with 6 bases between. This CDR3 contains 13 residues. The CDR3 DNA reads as TGCGCCAGCAGCTTGGACCAGGACACTGAAGCTTTCTTT. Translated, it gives CASSLDQDTEAFF.

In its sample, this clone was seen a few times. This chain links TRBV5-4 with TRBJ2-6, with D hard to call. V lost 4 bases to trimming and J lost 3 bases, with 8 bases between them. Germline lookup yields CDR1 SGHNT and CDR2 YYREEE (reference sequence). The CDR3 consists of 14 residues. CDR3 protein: CASSGRDGANVLTF. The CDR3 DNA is TGTGCCAGCAGCGGACGAGATGGGGCCAACGTCCTGACTTTC.

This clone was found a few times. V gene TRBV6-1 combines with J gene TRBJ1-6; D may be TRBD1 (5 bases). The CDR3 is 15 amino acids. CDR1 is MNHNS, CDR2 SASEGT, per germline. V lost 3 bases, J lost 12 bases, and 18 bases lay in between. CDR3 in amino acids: CASSEDTAALRPLHF. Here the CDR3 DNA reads TGTGCCAGCAGTGAGGACACCGCCGCGTTGCGACCCCTCCACTTT.

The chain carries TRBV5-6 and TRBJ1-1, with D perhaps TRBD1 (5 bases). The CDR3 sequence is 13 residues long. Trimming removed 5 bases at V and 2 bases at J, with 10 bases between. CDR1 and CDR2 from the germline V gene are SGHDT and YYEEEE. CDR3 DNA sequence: TGTGCCAGCAGTGTGGGGCAAAACACTGAAGCTTTCTTT. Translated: CASSVGQNTEAFF.

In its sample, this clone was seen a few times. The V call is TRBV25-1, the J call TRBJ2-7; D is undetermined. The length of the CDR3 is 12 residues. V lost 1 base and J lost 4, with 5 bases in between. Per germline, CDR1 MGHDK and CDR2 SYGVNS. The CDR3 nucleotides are TGTGCCAGCAGTGAATCTCATTACGAGCAGTACTTC. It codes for CASSESHYEQYF.

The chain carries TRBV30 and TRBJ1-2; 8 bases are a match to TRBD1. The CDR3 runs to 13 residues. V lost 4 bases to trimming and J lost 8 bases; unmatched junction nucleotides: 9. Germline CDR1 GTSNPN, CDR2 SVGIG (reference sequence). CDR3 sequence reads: CAWTRQGSSGYTF. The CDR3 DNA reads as TGTGCCTGGACCCGACAGGGGAGCAGCGGCTACACCTTC.

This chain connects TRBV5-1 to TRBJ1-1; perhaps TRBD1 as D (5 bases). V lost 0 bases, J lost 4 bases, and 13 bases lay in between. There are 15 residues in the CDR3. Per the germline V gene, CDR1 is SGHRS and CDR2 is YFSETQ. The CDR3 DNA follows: TGCGCCAGCAGCTTGGCCAGGGTAGGGAGCACTGAAGCTTTCTTT. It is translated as CASSLARVGSTEAFF.

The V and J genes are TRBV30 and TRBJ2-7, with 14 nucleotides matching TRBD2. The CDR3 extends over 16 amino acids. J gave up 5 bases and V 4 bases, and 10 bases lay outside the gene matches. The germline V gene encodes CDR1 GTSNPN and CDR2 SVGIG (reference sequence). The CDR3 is CAWTTPGTSGSDEQYF. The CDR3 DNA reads TGTGCCTGGACTACCCCCGGGACTAGCGGGAGTGACGAGCAGTACTTC.